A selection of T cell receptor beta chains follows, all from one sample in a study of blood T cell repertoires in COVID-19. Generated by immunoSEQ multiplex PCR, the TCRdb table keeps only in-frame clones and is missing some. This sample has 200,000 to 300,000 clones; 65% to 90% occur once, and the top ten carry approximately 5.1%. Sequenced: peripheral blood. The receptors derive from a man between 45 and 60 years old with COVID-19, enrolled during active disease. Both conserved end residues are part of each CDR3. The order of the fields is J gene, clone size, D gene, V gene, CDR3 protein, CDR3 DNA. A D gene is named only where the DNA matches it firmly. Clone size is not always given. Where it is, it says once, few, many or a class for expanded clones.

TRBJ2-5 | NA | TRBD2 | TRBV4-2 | CASSISLGGTQETQYF | TGTGCCAGCAGCATTAGCCTCGGGGGGACCCAAGAGACCCAGTACTTC
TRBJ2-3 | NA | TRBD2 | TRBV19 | CASSATGLAGGRPDTQYF | TGTGCCAGTAGTGCCACGGGACTAGCGGGGGGGCGACCAGATACGCAGTATTTT
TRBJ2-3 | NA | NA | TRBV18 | CASSPYTHSNTDTQYF | TGTGCCAGCTCACCATATACGCATTCTAACACAGATACGCAGTATTTT
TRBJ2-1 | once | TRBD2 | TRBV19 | CASDPAGDRFSYNEQFF | TGTGCCAGTGATCCGGCGGGGGACCGTTTTTCCTACAATGAGCAGTTCTTC
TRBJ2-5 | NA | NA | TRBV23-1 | CASRARAQYF | TGCGCCAGCAGGGCCCGGGCCCAGTACTTC
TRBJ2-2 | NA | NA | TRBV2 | CAWRSGGGNTGELFF | TGTGCCTGGCGTTCCGGGGGAGGGAACACCGGGGAGCTGTTTTTT
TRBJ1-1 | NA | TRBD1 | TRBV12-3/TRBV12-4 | CASRQGATEAFF | TGTGCCAGCAGACAGGGGGCCACTGAAGCTTTCTTT
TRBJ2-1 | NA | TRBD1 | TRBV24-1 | CATSEPGQNNNEQFF | TGTGCCACCAGTGAGCCGGGACAGAATAACAATGAGCAGTTCTTC
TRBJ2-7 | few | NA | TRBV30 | CAWSTGLGYEQYF | TGTGCCTGGAGTACAGGGTTAGGCTACGAGCAGTACTTC
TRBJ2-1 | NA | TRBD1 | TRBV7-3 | CASSVDRGEQFF | TGTGCCAGCAGCGTAGACAGGGGTGAGCAGTTCTTC
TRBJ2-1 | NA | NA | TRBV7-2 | CASSLGGGLSYNEQFF | TGTGCCAGCAGCTTAGGTGGGGGCCTCTCCTACAATGAGCAGTTCTTC